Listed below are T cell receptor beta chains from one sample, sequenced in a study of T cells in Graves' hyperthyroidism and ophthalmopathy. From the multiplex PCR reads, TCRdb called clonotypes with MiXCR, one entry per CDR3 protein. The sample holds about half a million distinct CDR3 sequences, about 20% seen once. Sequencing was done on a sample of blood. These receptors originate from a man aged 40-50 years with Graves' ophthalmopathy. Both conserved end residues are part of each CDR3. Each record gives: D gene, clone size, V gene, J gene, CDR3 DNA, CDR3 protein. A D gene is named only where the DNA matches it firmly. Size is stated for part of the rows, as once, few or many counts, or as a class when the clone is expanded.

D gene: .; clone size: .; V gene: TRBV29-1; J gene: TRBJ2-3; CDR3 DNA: TGCAGCGGTTCTTCCGGGACCCCCACAGATACGCAGTATTTT; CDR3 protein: CSGSSGTPTDTQYF
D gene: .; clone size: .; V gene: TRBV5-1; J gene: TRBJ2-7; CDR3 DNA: TGTGCCAGCAGCTGGAGACAGGAAACCTACGAGCAGTACTTC; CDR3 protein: CASSWRQETYEQYF
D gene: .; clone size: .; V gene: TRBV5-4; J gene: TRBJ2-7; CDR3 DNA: TGTGCCAGCAGCTTGGGTAGAGGGGACGAGCAGTACTTC; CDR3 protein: CASSLGRGDEQYF
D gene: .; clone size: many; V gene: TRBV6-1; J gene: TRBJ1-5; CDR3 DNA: TGTGCCAGCAGCCTGACGGCCCGGGGGTCCAGGCAGCCCCAGCATTTT; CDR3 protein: CASSLTARGSRQPQHF
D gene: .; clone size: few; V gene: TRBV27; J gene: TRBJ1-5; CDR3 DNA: TGTGCCAGCGGGGTCTCGAGCAATCAGCCCCAGCATTTT; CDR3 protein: CASGVSSNQPQHF
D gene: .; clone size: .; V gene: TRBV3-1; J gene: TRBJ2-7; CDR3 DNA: TGTGCCAGCAGCCAAGATCGCCAGGGAGCCCACGAGCAGTACTTC; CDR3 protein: CASSQDRQGAHEQYF
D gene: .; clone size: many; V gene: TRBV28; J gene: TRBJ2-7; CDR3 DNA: TGTGCCAGCAGTCCCTCGAGGACAATAAATAATGAGCAGTACTTC; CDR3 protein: CASSPSRTINNEQYF
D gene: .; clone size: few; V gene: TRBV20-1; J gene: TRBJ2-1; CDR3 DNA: TGCAGTGCCACCCTCCGGGGGACTGACAATGAGCAGTTCTTC; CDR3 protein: CSATLRGTDNEQFF
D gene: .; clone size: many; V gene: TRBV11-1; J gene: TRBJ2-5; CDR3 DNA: TGTGCCAGCAGCCTAGCGGACAGATCGGGAGAGACCCAGTACTTC; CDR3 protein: CASSLADRSGETQYF
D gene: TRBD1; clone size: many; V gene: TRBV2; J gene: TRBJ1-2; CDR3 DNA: TGTGCCAGCAGTCTGTGGGACAGCAGTTCGCATTATGGCTACACCTTC; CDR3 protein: CASSLWDSSSHYGYTF
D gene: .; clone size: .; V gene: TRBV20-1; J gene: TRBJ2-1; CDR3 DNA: TGCAGTGCTAACAGGGATGGAGACTACAATGAGCAGTTCTTC; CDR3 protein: CSANRDGDYNEQFF
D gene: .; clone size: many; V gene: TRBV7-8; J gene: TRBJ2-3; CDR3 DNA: TGTGCCAGCAGCTCCGGAGAGGGAAGCACAGATACGCAGTATTTT; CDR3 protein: CASSSGEGSTDTQYF
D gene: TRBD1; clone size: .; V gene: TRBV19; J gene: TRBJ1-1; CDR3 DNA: TGTGCCAGTGAGACAGGGGGCACTGAAGCTTTCTTT; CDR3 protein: CASETGGTEAFF
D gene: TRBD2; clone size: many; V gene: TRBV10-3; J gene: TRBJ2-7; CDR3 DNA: TGTGCCAGCCAGAGGGGACTAGCGGGAGGTGGACACTACGAGCAGTACTTC; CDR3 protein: CASQRGLAGGGHYEQYF
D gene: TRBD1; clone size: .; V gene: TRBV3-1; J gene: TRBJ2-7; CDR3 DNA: TGTGCCAGCAGCCAAAGGGGACAGGGGGCGATGGAGCAGTACTTC; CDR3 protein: CASSQRGQGAMEQYF
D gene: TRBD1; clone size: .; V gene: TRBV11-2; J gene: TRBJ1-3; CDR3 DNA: TGCGCCAGCAGCTTAGTAGGGGGCGAGGGAAACACCATATATTTT; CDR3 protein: CASSLVGGEGNTIYF
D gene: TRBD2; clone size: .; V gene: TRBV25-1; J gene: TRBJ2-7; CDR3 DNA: TGTGCCAGCAGTGTGGGGCTAGCGGGACCCGGGGACGAGCAGTACTTC; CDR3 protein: CASSVGLAGPGDEQYF
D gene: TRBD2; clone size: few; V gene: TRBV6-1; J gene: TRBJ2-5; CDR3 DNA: TGTGCCAGCAGTTATTTGGCGGGGGGGGCCTCGGAGACCCAGTACTTC; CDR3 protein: CASSYLAGGASETQYF
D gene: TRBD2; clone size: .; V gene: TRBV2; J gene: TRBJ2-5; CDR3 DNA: TGTGCCAGCGGGAGGGCGCTACAAGAGACCCAGTACTTC; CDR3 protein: CASGRALQETQYF
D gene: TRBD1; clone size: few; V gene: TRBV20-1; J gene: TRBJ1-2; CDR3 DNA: TGCAGTGCTAGGGCCCCCGACAGGGCGGTTGGCTACACCTTC; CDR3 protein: CSARAPDRAVGYTF
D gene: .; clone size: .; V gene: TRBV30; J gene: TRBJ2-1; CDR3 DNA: TGTGCCTGTCTTGAACAGGGGACTTTTCATGGCTCCTACAATGAGCAGTTCTTC; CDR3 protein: CACLEQGTFHGSYNEQFF
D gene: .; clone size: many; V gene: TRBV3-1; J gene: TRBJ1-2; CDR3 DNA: TGTGCCAGCAGCAGGGAGGTGAATCGAGGCTACACCTTC; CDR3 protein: CASSREVNRGYTF
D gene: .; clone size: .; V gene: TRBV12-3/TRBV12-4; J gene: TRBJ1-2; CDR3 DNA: TGTGTCAGCAGTAGGGGCAGGGTTAATGGCTACACCTTC; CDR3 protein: CVSSRGRVNGYTF
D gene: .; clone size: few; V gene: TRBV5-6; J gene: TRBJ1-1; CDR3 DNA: TGTGCCAGCATCGCCGGTGGGTACACTGAAGCTTTCTTT; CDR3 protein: CASIAGGYTEAFF
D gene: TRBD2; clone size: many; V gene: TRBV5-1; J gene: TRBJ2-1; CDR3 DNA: TGCGCCAGCAGCTGGTGGACTAGCGGGATCTACAATGAGCAGTTCTTC; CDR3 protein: CASSWWTSGIYNEQFF
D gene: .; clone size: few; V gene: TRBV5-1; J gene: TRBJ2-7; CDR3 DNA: TGCGCCAGCAGCTTGAGGCCTTTGGGGCCTAGCTCCTACGAGCAGTACTTC; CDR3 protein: CASSLRPLGPSSYEQYF
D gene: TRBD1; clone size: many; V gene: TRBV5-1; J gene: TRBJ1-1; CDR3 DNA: TGCGCCAGCAGCTTGGCTAAGGACAGGGTGAAGAACACTGAAGCTTTCTTT; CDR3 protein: CASSLAKDRVKNTEAFF
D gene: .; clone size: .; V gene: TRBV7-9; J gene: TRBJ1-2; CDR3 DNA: TGTGCCAGCAGTCATAATTTAGGGTTTGGTGGCTACACCTTC; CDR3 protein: CASSHNLGFGGYTF
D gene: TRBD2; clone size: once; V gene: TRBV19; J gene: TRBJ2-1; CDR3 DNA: TGTGCCAGTAGTTTCGAAGGTCCTAGCGGATTCTACAATGAGCAGTTCTTC; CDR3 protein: CASSFEGPSGFYNEQFF
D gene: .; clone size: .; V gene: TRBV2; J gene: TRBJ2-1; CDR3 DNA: TGTGCCAGCAGGGACGGAGAAGAGAATGAGCAGTTCTTC; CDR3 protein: CASRDGEENEQFF
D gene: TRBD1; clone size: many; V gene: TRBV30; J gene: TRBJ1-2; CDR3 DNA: TGTGCCTGGAGTTACACAGGGGCCTATGGCTACACCTTC; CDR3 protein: CAWSYTGAYGYTF
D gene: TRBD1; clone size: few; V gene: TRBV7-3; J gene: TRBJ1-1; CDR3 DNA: TGTGCCAGCAGCCCAGGGACAGAGATTAACACTGAAGCTTTCTTT; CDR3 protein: CASSPGTEINTEAFF
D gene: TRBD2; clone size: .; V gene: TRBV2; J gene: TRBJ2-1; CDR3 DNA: TGTGCCAGCAGTGTAGCGGGCACCTACAATGAGCAGTTCTTC; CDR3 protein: CASSVAGTYNEQFF
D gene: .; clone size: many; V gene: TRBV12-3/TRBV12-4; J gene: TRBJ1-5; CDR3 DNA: TGTGCCAGCACCCCCAGCGGCAGGCCCAATCAGCCCCAGCATTTT; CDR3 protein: CASTPSGRPNQPQHF
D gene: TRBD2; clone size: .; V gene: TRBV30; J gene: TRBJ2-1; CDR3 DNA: TGTGCCTGGAGCGGGGGGAGCGGGAGATCCTACAATGAGCAGTTCTTC; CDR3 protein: CAWSGGSGRSYNEQFF
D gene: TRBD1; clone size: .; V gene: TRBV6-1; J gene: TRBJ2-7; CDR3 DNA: TGTGCCAGCAGGGACAGGGGAGTCGAGCAGTACTTC; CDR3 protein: CASRDRGVEQYF
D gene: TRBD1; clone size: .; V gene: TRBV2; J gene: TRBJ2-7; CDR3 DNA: TGTGCCAGCAGAGAGACAGGGGTCGGCGGGGAGCAGTACTTC; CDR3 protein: CASRETGVGGEQYF
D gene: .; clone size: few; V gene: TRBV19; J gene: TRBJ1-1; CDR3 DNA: TGTGCCAGTAGTGAGGCTACGAACACTGAAGCTTTCTTT; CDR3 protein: CASSEATNTEAFF
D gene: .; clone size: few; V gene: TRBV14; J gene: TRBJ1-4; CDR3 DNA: TGTGCCAGCAGCCAAGATTTTCGTCGGAGTAATGAAAAACTGTTTTTT; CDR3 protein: CASSQDFRRSNEKLFF
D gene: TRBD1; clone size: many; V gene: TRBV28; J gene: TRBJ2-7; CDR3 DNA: TGTGCCAGCAGTAAAGGACAGGGTGGCGAGCAGTACTTC; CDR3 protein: CASSKGQGGEQYF
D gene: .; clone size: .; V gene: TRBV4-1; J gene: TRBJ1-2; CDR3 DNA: TGCGCCAGCAGCCAATCAACTTCTAACTATGGCTACACCTTC; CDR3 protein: CASSQSTSNYGYTF